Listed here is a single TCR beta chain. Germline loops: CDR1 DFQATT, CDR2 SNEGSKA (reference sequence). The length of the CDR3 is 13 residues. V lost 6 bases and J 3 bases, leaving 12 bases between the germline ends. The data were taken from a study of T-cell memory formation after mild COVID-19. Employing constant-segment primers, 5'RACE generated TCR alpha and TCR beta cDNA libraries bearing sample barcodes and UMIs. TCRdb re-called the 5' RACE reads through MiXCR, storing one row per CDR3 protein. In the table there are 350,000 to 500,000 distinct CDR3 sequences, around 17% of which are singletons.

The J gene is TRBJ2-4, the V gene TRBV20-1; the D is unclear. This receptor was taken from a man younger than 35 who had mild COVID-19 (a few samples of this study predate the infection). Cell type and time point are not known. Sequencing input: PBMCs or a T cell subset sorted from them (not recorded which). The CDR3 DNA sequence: TGCAGTGCCCTGGGTGTTAACAAAAACATTCAGTACTTC. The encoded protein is CSALGVNKNIQYF.